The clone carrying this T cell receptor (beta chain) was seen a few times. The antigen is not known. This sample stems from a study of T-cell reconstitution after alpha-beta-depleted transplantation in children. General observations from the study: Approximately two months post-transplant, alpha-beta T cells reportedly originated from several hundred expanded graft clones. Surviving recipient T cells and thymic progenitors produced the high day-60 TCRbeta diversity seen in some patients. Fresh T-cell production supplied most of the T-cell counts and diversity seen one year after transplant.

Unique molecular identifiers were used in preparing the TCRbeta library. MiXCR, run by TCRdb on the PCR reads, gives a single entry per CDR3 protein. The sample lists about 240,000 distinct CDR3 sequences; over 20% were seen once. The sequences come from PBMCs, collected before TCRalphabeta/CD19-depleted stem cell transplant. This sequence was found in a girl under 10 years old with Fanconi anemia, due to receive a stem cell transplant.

CDR3 protein: CASSFGTSGASSYNEQFF. The CDR3 region has the DNA TGTGCCAGCAGTTTCGGGACTAGCGGGGCCAGCTCCTACAATGAGCAGTTCTTC. The rearrangement links TRBV12-3 or TRBV12-4 to TRBJ2-1; 13 nucleotides agree with TRBD2. J lost 0 bases, V lost 3 bases, and 5 bases had no gene match. The CDR3 totals 18 residues.